Included here is one T cell receptor beta chain sequence, with context. Its target is unknown. The repertoire was sequenced with immunoSEQ multiplex PCR; TCRdb's copy has only in-frame clones and lacks some. In the table there are some 110,000 clones, approximately 90% of which are singletons. The record originates from a study of T cell responses to AZD1222 COVID-19 vaccine. Study conclusions and caveats: Of spike-specific TCRs, nearly half reportedly target regions left unmutated in variants.

This TCR was sampled from an adult in good health. Sequences were derived from peripheral blood, sampled on day 0 of AZD1222 vaccination.

CDR3 bases: TGTGCCAGCAGCTTGGTAGCGGGGGGTAACAATGAGCAGTTCTTC. The encoded protein is CASSLVAGGNNEQFF. V usage is TRBV5-4 and J usage is TRBJ2-1; 10 bases are shared with TRBD2. J lost 5 bases, V lost 0 bases, and 2 bases had no gene match. Looked up from germline, CDR1 is SGHNT and CDR2 is YYREEE (reference sequence). This CDR3 spans 15 amino acids.